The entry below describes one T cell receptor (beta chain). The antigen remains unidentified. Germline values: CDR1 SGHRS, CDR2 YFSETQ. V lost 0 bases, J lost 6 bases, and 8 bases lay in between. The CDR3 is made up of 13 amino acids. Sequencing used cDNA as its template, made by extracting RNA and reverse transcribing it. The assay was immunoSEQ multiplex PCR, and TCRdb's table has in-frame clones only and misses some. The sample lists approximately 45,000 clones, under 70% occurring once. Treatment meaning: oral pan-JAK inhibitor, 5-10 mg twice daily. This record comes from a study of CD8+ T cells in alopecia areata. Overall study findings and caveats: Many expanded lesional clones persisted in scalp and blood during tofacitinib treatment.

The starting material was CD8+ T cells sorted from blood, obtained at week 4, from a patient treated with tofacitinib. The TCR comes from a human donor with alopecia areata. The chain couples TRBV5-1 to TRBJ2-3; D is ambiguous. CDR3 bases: TGCGCCAGCAGCTTGGACCTACGGGATACGCAGTATTTT. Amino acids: CASSLDLRDTQYF.